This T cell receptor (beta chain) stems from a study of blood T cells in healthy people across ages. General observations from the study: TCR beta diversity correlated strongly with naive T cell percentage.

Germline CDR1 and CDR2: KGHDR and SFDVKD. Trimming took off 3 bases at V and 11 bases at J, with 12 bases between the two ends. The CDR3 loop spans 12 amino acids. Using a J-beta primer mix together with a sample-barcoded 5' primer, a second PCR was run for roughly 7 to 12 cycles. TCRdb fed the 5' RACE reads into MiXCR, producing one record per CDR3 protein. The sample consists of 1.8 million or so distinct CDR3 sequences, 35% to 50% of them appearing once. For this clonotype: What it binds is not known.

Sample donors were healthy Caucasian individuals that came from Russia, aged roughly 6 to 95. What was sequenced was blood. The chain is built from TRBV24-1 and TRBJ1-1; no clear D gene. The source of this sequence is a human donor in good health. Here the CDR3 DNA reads TGTGCCACCAGTGATCCTGGACGTGGGGCTTTCTTT. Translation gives CATSDPGRGAFF.